This T cell receptor (beta chain) was captured by sequencing in a study of Ad26.COV2.S vaccination and SARS-CoV-2 variants. The table came from immunoSEQ multiplex PCR; TCRdb's copy has only in-frame clones and leaves some out. The data contain about 350,000 clones, about 90% of them singletons. The germline V and J ends were trimmed by 2 bases and 1 base, with 13 bases remaining between them. The germline CDR1 and CDR2 sequences are SGDLS and YYNGEE. The CDR3 runs to 16 residues. Sequenced here: peripheral blood, sampled after recovery from COVID-19. The receptor's source is a human donor who had recovered from COVID-19. The chain uses TRBV9 and TRBJ1-3; maybe TRBD1 (6 bases). The DNA for the CDR3 is TGTGCCAGCAGCGTGGCTAAGGGGGATTCTGGAAACACCATATATTTT. Encoded protein: CASSVAKGDSGNTIYF.